This T cell receptor beta chain was sequenced in a study of T cell responses to AZD1222 COVID-19 vaccine. Measured with immunoSEQ multiplex PCR; TCRdb has only the in-frame clones, and not every one. The table has around 150,000 clones, more than 90% seen once. Second-dose schedules of about 4 or about 12 weeks were combined. A remark on this clone: The antigen is unknown.

This CDR3 contains 16 residues. V shed 5 bases and J shed 3 bases, with 17 bases lying between them. Germline V gene lookup returns CDR1 SGHVS and CDR2 FNYEAQ. General observations from the study: The donors showed a predominance of white British ancestry and of females, with possible underestimation of clonal diversity.

This chain joins TRBV7-6 and TRBJ2-1; D may match TRBD1 or TRBD2 (6 bases each). The receptor was isolated from an adult who received the AZD1222 COVID-19 vaccine. The input for sequencing was peripheral blood, taken 28 days after the second AZD1222 dose. CDR3 bases: TGTGCCAGCAGCCCCTCCGGGGGCTACCTCTACAATGAGCAGTTCTTC. It yields the protein CASSPSGGYLYNEQFF.